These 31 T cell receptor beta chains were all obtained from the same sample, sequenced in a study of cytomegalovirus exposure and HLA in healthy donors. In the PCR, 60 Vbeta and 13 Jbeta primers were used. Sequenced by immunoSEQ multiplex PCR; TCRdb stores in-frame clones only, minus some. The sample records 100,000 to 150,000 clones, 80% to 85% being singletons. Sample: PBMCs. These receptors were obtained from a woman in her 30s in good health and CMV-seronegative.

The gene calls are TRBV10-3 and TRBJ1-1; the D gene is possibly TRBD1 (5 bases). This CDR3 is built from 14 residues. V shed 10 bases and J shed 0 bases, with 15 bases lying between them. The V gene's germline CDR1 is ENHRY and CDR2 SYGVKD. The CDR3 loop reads CATRDGILNTEAFF. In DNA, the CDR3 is TGTGCCACGCGGGACGGAATATTGAACACTGAAGCTTTCTTT.

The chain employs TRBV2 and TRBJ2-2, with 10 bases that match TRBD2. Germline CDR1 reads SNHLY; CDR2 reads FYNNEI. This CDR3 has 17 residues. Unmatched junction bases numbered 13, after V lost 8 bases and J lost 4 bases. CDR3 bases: TGTGCCAGCTCCTGGCTAGCGGGAGAATCTGGCACCGGGGAGCTGTTTTTT. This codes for CASSWLAGESGTGELFF.

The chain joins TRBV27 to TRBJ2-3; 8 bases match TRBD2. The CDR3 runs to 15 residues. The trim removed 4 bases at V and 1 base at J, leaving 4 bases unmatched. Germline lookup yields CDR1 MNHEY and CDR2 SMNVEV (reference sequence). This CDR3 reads CASSYRRGGTDTQYF. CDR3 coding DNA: TGTGCCAGCAGTTACCGGCGGGGGGGCACAGATACGCAGTATTTT.

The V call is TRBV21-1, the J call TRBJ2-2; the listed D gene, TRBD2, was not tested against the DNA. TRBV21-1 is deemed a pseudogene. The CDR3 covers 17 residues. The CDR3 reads CASSRTRGAANTGELFF. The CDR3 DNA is TGTGCCAGCAGCAGAACCCGGGGGGCAGCGAACACCGGGGAGCTGTTTTTT.

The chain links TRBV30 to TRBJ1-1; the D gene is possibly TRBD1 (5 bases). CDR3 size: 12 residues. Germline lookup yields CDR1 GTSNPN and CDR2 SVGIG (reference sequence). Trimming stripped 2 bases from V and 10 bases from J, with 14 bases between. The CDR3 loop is CAWSPGGGVAFF. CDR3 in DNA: TGTGCCTGGAGTCCTGGTGGGGGGGTAGCTTTCTTT.

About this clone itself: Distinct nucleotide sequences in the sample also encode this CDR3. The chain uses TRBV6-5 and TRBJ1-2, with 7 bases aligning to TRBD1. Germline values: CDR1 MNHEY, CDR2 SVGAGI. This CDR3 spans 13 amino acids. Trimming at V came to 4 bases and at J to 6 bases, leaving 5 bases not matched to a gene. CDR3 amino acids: CASSSPDRNGYTF. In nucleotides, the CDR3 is TGTGCCAGCAGTTCTCCGGACAGGAATGGCTACACCTTC.

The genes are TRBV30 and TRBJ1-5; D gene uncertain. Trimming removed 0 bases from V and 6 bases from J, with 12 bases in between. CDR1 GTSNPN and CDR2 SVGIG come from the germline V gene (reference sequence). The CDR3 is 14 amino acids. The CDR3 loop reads CAWSVLSEGQPQHF. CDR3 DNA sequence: TGTGCCTGGAGTGTTCTATCGGAGGGTCAGCCCCAGCATTTT.

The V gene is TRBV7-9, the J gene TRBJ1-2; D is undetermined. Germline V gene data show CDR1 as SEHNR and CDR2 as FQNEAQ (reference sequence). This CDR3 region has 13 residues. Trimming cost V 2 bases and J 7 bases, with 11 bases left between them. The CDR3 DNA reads TGTGCCAGCAGCTTATCTTTGAGGCTTGGCTACACCTTC. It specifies CASSLSLRLGYTF.

The CDR3 loop reads CASSLGSGTGELFF. As DNA, the CDR3 is TGTGCCAGCAGCTTAGGTAGCGGAACCGGGGAGCTGTTTTTT. The V and J genes are TRBV11-2 and TRBJ2-2, with D perhaps matching TRBD2 (6 bases). V dropped 1 base and J dropped 5 bases, with 8 bases sitting between them. The CDR3 spans 14 residues. Germline assignment: CDR1 SGHAT and CDR2 FQNNGV.

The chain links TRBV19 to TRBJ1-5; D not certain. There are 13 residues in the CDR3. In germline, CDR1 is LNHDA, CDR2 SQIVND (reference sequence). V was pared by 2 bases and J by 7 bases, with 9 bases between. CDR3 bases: TGTGCCAGTAGTATACGATTCGAGCAGCCCCAGCATTTT. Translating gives CASSIRFEQPQHF.

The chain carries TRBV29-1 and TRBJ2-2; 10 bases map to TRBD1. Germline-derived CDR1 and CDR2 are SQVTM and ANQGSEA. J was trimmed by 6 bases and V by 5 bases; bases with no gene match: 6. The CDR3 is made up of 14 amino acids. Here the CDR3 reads CSVLHGQGAGELFF. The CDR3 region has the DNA TGCAGCGTTTTGCACGGACAGGGGGCCGGGGAGCTGTTTTTT.

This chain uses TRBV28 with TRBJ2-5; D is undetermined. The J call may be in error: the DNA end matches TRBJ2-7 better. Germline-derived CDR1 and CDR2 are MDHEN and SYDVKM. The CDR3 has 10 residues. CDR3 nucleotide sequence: TGTGCCACCAAGCTCTACGAGCAGTACTTC. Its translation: CATKLYEQYF.

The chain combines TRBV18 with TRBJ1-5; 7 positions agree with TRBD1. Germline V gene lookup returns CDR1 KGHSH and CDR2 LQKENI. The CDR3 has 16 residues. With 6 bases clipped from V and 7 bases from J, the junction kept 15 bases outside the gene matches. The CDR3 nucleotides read TGTGCCAGCTCGCTGCTGCCAGGGGGGTCGGGACAGCCCCAGCATTTT. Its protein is CASSLLPGGSGQPQHF.

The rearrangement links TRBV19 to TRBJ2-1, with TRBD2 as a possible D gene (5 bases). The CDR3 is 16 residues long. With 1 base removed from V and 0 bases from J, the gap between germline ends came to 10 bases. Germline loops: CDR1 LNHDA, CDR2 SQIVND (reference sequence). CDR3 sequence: CASSIGRQVSYNEQFF. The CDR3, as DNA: TGTGCCAGTAGTATAGGGAGGCAGGTCTCCTACAATGAGCAGTTCTTC.

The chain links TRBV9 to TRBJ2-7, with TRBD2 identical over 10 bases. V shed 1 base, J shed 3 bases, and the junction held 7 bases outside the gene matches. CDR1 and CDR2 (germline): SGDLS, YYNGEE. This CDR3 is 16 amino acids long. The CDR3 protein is CASSVSSGGAGYEQYF. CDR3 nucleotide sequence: TGTGCCAGCAGCGTATCAAGCGGGGGGGCGGGCTACGAGCAGTACTTC.

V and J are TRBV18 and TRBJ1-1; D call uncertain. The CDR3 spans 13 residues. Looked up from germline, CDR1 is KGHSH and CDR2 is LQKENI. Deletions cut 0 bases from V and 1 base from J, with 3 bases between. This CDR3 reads CASSPPANTEAFF. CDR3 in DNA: TGTGCCAGCTCACCACCGGCGAACACTGAAGCTTTCTTT.

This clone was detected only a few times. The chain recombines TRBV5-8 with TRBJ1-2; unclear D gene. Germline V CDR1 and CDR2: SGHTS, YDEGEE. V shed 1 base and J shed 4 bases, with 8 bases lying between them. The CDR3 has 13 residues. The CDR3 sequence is CASSLQVGYGYTF. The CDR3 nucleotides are TGTGCCAGCAGCTTGCAGGTCGGCTATGGCTACACCTTC.

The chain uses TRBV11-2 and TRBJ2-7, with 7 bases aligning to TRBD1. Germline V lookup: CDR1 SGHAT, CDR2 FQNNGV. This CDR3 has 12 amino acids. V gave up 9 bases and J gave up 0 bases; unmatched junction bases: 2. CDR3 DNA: TGTGCCAGTGGGGACAGCTCCTACGAGCAGTACTTC. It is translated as CASGDSSYEQYF.

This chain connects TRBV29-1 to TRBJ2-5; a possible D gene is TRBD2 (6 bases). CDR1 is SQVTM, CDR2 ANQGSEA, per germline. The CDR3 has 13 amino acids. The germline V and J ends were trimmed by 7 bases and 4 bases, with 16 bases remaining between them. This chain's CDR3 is CSASRRAGETQYF. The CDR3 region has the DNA TGCAGCGCCTCTCGGCGAGCGGGAGAGACCCAGTACTTC. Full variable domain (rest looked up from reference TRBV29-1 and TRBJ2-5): SAVISQKPSRDICQRGTSLTIQCQVDSQVTMMFWYRQQPGQSLTLIATANQGSEATYESGFVIDKFPISRPNLTFSTLTVSNMSPEDSSIYLCSASRRAGETQYFGPGTRLLVL.

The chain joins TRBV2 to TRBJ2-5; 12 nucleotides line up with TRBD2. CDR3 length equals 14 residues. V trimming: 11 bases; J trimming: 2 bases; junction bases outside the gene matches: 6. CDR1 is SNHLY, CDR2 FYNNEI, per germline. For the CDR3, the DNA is TGTGCCGGCGGGACTAGCGGGCAACAAGAGACCCAGTACTTC. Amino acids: CAGGTSGQQETQYF.

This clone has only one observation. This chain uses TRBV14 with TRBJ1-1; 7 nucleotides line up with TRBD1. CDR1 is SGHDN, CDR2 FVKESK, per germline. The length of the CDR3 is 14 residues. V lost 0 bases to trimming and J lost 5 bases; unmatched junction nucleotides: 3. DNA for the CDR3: TGTGCCAGCAGCCAAGATAACAGGGGAACTGAAGCTTTCTTT. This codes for CASSQDNRGTEAFF.

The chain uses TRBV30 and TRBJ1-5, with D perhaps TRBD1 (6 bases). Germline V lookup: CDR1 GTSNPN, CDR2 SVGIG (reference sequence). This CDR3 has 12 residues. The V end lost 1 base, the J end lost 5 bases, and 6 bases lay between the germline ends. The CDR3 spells CAWSDRDQPQHF. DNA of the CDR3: TGTGCCTGGAGTGACAGGGATCAGCCCCAGCATTTT. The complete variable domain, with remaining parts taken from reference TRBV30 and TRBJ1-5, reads SQTIHQWPATLVQPVGSPLSLECTVEGTSNPNLYWYRQAAGRGLQLLFYSVGIGQISSEVPQNLSASRPQDRQFILSSKKLLLSDSGFYLCAWSDRDQPQHFGDGTRLSIL.

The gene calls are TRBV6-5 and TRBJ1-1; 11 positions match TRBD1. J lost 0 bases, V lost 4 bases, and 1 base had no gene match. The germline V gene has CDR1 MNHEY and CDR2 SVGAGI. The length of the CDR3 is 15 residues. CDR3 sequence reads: CASSWTGGMNTEAFF. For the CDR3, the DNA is TGTGCCAGCAGTTGGACAGGGGGCATGAACACTGAAGCTTTCTTT.

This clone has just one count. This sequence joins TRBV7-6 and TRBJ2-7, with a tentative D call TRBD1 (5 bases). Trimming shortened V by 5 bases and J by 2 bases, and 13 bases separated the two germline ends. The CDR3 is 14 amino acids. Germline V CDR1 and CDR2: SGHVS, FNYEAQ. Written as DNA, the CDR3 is TGTGCCAGCAGCGGTGCTACAGGCGCCTACGAGCAGTACTTC. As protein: CASSGATGAYEQYF. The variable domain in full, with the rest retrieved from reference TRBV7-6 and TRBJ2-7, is GAGVSQSPRYKVTKRGQDVALRCDPISGHVSLYWYRQALGQGPEFLTYFNYEAQQDKSGLPNDRFSAERPEGSISTLTIQRTEQRDSAMYRCASSGATGAYEQYFGPGTRLTVT.

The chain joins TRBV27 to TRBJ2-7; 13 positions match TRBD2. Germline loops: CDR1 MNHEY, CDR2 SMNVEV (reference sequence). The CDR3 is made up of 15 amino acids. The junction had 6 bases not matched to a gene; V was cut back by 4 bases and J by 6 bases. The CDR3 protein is CASSYRTSGSGEQYF. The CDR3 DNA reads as TGTGCCAGCAGTTACCGGACTAGCGGGAGTGGCGAGCAGTACTTC.

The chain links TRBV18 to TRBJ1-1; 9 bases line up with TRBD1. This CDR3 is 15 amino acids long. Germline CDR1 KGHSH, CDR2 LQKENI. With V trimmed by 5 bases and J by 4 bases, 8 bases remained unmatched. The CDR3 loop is CASSSPDRGGTEAFF. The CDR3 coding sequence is TGTGCCAGCTCATCGCCGGACAGGGGAGGCACTGAAGCTTTCTTT. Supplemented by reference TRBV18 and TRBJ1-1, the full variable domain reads NAGVMQNPRHLVRRRGQEARLRCSPMKGHSHVYWYRQLPEEGLKFMVYLQKENIIDESGMPKERFSAEFPKEGPSILRIQQVVRGDSAAYFCASSSPDRGGTEAFFGQGTRLTVV.

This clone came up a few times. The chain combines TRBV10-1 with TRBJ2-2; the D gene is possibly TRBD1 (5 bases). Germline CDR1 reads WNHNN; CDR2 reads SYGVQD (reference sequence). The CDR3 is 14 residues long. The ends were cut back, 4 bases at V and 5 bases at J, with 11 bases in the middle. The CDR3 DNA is TGCGCCAGCAGTGGACAGATTGAGACCGGGGAGCTGTTTTTT. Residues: CASSGQIETGELFF.

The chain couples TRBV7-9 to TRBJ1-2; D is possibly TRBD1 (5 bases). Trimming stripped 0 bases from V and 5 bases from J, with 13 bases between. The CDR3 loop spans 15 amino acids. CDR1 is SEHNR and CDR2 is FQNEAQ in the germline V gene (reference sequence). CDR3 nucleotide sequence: TGTGCCAGCAGCTTAGCGGAGGGGCAACAGTATGGCTACACCTTC. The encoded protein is CASSLAEGQQYGYTF.

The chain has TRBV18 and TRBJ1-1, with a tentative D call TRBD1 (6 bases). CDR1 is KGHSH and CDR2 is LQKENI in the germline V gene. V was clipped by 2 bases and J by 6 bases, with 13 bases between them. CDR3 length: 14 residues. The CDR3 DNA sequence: TGTGCCAGCTCACCATTAGGGTCAGGGGCTGAAGCTTTCTTT. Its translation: CASSPLGSGAEAFF.

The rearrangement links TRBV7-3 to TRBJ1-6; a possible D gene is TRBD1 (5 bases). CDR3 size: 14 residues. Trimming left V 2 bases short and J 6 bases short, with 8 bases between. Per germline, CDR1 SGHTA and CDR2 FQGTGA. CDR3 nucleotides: TGTGCCAGCAGCTTACAGGGAGGTAATTCACCCCTCCACTTT. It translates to CASSLQGGNSPLHF.

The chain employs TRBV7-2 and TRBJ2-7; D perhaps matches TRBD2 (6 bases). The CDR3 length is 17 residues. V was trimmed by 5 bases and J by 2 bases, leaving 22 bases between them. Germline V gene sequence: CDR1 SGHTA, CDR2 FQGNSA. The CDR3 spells CASSPRRGSRGTYEQYF. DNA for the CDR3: TGTGCCAGCAGCCCCCGGCGTGGGTCGCGGGGAACCTACGAGCAGTACTTC.